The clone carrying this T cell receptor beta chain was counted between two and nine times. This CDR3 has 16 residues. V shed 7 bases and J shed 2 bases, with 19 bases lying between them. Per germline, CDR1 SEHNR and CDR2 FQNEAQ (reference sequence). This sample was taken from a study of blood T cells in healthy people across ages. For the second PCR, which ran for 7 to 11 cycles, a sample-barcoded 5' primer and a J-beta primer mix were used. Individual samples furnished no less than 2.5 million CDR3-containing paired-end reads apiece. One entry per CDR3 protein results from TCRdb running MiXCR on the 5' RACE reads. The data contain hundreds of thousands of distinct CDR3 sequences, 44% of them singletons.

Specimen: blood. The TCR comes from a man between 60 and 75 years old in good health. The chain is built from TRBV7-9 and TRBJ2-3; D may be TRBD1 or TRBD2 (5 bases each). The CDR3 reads CASNRLARDHTDTQYF. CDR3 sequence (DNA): TGTGCCAGCAATCGATTGGCCAGGGACCACACAGATACGCAGTATTTT. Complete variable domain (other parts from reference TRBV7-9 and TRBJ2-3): DTGVSQNPRHKITKRGQNVTFRCDPISEHNRLYWYRQTLGQGPEFLTYFQNEAQLEKSRLLSDRFSAERPKGSFSTLEIQRTEQGDSAMYLCASNRLARDHTDTQYFGPGTRLTVL.